One and the same sample provided the 24 T cell receptor beta chains below, sequenced in a study of blood T cell repertoires in COVID-19. Produced via immunoSEQ multiplex PCR; TCRdb's table is partial and in-frame only. Of 230,000 or so clones in the sample, around 80% were seen once. Sequences were obtained from peripheral blood. These receptors were taken from a man aged 25-40 years with active or convalescent COVID-19.

The V and J genes are TRBV7-2 and TRBJ2-3; 7 bases fit TRBD1. CDR3 length: 15 residues. The junction had 11 bases not matched to a gene; V was cut back by 5 bases and J by 6 bases. Per germline, CDR1 SGHTA and CDR2 FQGNSA. CDR3 nucleotide sequence: TGTGCCAGCAGCCACCGGGGACAGCCCTTGGATACGCAGTATTTT. Residues: CASSHRGQPLDTQYF.

The genes are TRBV7-3 and TRBJ2-3; 7 bases are shared with TRBD2. The V gene end was trimmed by 5 bases and the J gene end by 3 bases; junction bases not matched to a gene: 14. The CDR3 is 17 amino acids. Germline V gene sequence: CDR1 SGHTA, CDR2 FQGTGA. CDR3 residues: CASSPISGTLVTDTQYF. CDR3 DNA: TGTGCCAGCAGCCCAATCAGCGGGACGCTAGTTACAGATACGCAGTATTTT.

The genes are TRBV7-3 and TRBJ2-7, with TRBD1 as a possible D gene (5 bases). Trimming left V 3 bases short and J 5 bases short, with 11 bases between. The CDR3 runs 13 residues. The germline gives CDR1 SGHTA, CDR2 FQGTGA. CDR3 sequence (DNA): TGTGCCAGCAGCTTTCAGGGTCGGCACGAGCAGTACTTC. Its protein product is CASSFQGRHEQYF.

J is TRBJ2-3 and V is TRBV7-2, with TRBD2 matching over 9 bases. V lost 5 bases and J lost 3; bases outside the gene matches: 9. This CDR3 is 16 amino acids long. The germline V gene encodes CDR1 SGHTA and CDR2 FQGNSA. This CDR3 reads CASSPRRGGQTDTQYF. CDR3 bases: TGTGCCAGCAGCCCCCGGCGGGGGGGCCAAACAGATACGCAGTATTTT.

This rearrangement joins TRBV5-6 to TRBJ1-1; D is uncertain. Trimming removed 1 base from V and 1 base from J, with 8 bases in between. The CDR3 has 14 residues. Germline assignment: CDR1 SGHDT and CDR2 YYEEEE. CDR3 nucleotide sequence: TGTGCCAGCAGCTTGCGCCACGGGAACACTGAAGCTTTCTTT. Translating gives CASSLRHGNTEAFF. Combining the CDR3 with reference TRBV5-6 and TRBJ1-1 gives the whole variable domain DAGVTQSPTHLIKTRGQQVTLRCSPKSGHDTVSWYQQALGQGPQFIFQYYEEEERQRGNFPDRFSGHQFPNYSSELNVNALLLGDSALYLCASSLRHGNTEAFFGQGTRLTVV.

V is TRBV7-2 and J is TRBJ2-7; D perhaps matches TRBD1 (6 bases). Trimming took 5 bases from V and 7 from J, leaving 15 bases between them. Germline CDR1 SGHTA, CDR2 FQGNSA. The CDR3 totals 13 residues. The CDR3 DNA reads TGTGCCAGCAGCCCACAGGGCCTGAGTGAGCAGTACTTC. As protein: CASSPQGLSEQYF.

V usage is TRBV6-5 and J usage is TRBJ1-5; D perhaps matches TRBD1 (5 bases). CDR1 is MNHEY, CDR2 SVGAGI, per germline. This CDR3 is built from 14 residues. V was pared by 5 bases and J by 7 bases, with 15 bases between. The CDR3 loop reads CASSTRQLGQPQHF. The CDR3 DNA reads as TGTGCCAGCAGTACACGACAGCTAGGGCAGCCCCAGCATTTT.

CDR3 sequence: CASSAIGNYEQYF. The CDR3 DNA sequence: TGCGCCAGCAGTGCCATCGGGAACTACGAGCAGTACTTC. This chain joins TRBV10-1 and TRBJ2-7, with D perhaps TRBD2 (5 bases). Looked up from germline, CDR1 is WNHNN and CDR2 is SYGVQD (reference sequence). V lost 4 bases and J 3 bases, leaving 10 bases between the germline ends. This CDR3 spans 13 amino acids.

This chain joins TRBV14 and TRBJ2-2; D gene ambiguous. The CDR3 length is 14 residues. CDR1 SGHDN and CDR2 FVKESK come from the germline V gene. Trimming shortened V by 4 bases and J by 9 bases, and 15 bases separated the two germline ends. This CDR3 reads CASSPLSRRRELFF. The CDR3 nucleotides read TGTGCCAGCAGCCCCTTGAGTCGGAGACGGGAGCTGTTTTTT.

The chain combines TRBV5-5 with TRBJ2-1; D gene unclear. CDR1 is SGHKS and CDR2 is YYEKEE in the germline V gene (reference sequence). The germline V and J ends were trimmed by 3 bases and 9 bases, with 10 bases remaining between them. The CDR3 covers 12 residues. The CDR3 nucleotides read TGTGCCAGCAGCTACAAGTTTGGTGAGCAGTTCTTC. Translation: CASSYKFGEQFF.

The chain is built from TRBV6-5 and TRBJ1-3; 8 nucleotides agree with TRBD1. Germline CDR1 is MNHEY and CDR2 is SVGAGI. Losses at the gene ends were 10 bases for V and 4 bases for J; bases not matched to a gene: 6. This CDR3 has 13 residues. CDR3 in amino acids: CATGRDRGNTIYF. The DNA for the CDR3 is TGTGCCACGGGGAGGGACAGGGGAAACACCATATATTTT.

The V gene is TRBV6-5, the J gene TRBJ2-3; D gene unclear. This CDR3 has 14 amino acids. Trimming pared 0 bases from V and 4 bases from J, leaving 8 bases between. Germline values: CDR1 MNHEY, CDR2 SVGAGI. The CDR3 loop is CASSYSPRADTQYF. The CDR3 DNA follows: TGTGCCAGCAGTTACTCGCCTAGAGCAGATACGCAGTATTTT.

This chain joins TRBV7-9 and TRBJ1-1; weak D call: TRBD1 (6 bases). Germline V gene sequence: CDR1 SEHNR, CDR2 FQNEAQ (reference sequence). V lost 4 bases to trimming and J lost 0 bases, with 12 bases between them. CDR3 size: 15 residues. The DNA for the CDR3 is TGTGCCAGCAGCTACCTACAGGGACTGAACACTGAAGCTTTCTTT. Its protein is CASSYLQGLNTEAFF. Filled out from reference TRBV7-9 and TRBJ1-1, the complete variable domain reads DTGVSQNPRHKITKRGQNVTFRCDPISEHNRLYWYRQTLGQGPEFLTYFQNEAQLEKSRLLSDRFSAERPKGSFSTLEIQRTEQGDSAMYLCASSYLQGLNTEAFFGQGTRLTVV.

This clone was seen only a few times. The chain has TRBV19 and TRBJ2-1; 8 nucleotides align to TRBD2. Germline V gene sequence: CDR1 LNHDA, CDR2 SQIVND (reference sequence). The CDR3 contains 14 residues. The V segment lost 3 bases and the J segment 2 bases; nucleotides outside the gene matches: 0. CDR3 sequence reads: CASSMTSAYNEQFF. For the CDR3, the DNA is TGTGCCAGTAGTATGACTAGCGCCTACAATGAGCAGTTCTTC.

The rearrangement uses TRBV30 and TRBJ2-4, with 11 bases matching TRBD2. The J segment lost 8 bases and the V segment lost 1 base, leaving 7 bases of the junction unmatched. The CDR3 is 15 residues long. Germline V CDR1 and CDR2: GTSNPN, SVGIG (reference sequence). CDR3 nucleotides: TGTGCCTGGAGTGGGGACGGGACTAGCGGAGACATTCAGTACTTC. This encodes CAWSGDGTSGDIQYF. The variable domain in full, completed from reference TRBV30 and TRBJ2-4, reads SQTIHQWPATLVQPVGSPLSLECTVEGTSNPNLYWYRQAAGRGLQLLFYSVGIGQISSEVPQNLSASRPQDRQFILSSKKLLLSDSGFYLCAWSGDGTSGDIQYFGAGTRLSVL.

V usage is TRBV24-1 and J usage is TRBJ1-6; TRBD1 is a possible D gene (5 bases). V lost 4 bases and J lost 8, with 8 bases in between. Germline lookup yields CDR1 KGHDR and CDR2 SFDVKD. The CDR3 has 13 amino acids. CDR3 amino acids: CATSEGGYSPLHF. In nucleotides, the CDR3 is TGTGCCACCAGTGAGGGGGGGTATTCACCCCTCCACTTT.

This clone came up once. The rearrangement uses TRBV6-4 and TRBJ2-1, with D tentatively TRBD2 (5 bases). This CDR3 region has 17 residues. The V and J ends lost 2 bases and 10 bases respectively, with 24 bases between them. Germline V CDR1 and CDR2: MRHNA, SNTAGT. The CDR3 bases are TGTGCCAGCAGTGACCCAGCGGCGTCGGTCCGGGAAGGAGAGCAGTTCTTC. It translates to CASSDPAASVREGEQFF.

The chain links TRBV7-2 to TRBJ2-7; 12 nucleotides line up with TRBD2. CDR3 length: 15 amino acids. V dropped 4 bases and J dropped 2; count of bases not matched to a gene: 3. The germline gives CDR1 SGHTA, CDR2 FQGNSA. The chain's CDR3 is CASSSRTSGTYEQYF. In DNA, the CDR3 is TGTGCCAGCAGCTCCCGGACTAGCGGGACCTACGAGCAGTACTTC. The whole variable domain, remainder taken from reference TRBV7-2 and TRBJ2-7, is GAGVSQSPSNKVTEKGKDVELRCDPISGHTALYWYRQSLGQGLEFLIYFQGNSAPDKSGLPSDRFSAERTGGSVSTLTIQRTQQEDSAVYLCASSSRTSGTYEQYFGPGTRLTVT.

The J gene is TRBJ2-3, the V gene TRBV27; the D gene is possibly TRBD1 (6 bases). Trimming cost V 6 bases and J 2 bases, with 15 bases left between them. This CDR3 has 15 residues. Per germline, CDR1 MNHEY and CDR2 SMNVEV (reference sequence). CDR3 coding DNA: TGTGCCAGCAGAGCTGACAGGCGGTTCACAGATACGCAGTATTTT. Amino acid sequence: CASRADRRFTDTQYF.

The chain couples TRBV24-1 to TRBJ1-3; D is possibly TRBD1 (5 bases). V gave up 4 bases and J gave up 1 base, with 10 bases separating them. This CDR3 is 15 amino acids long. Looked up from germline, CDR1 is KGHDR and CDR2 is SFDVKD. CDR3: CATSDGGISGNTIYF. CDR3 nucleotides: TGTGCCACCAGTGACGGGGGGATTTCTGGAAACACCATATATTTT.

This clone was observed a handful of times. The chain employs TRBV19 and TRBJ2-2; 9 nucleotides agree with TRBD1. This CDR3 contains 14 residues. Trimming took 8 bases from V and 5 from J; bases not matched to a gene: 6. Germline V gives CDR1 LNHDA, CDR2 SQIVND (reference sequence). CDR3 sequence (DNA): TGTGCCAGTTCCCGGACAGGGGCAACCGGGGAGCTGTTTTTT. It encodes CASSRTGATGELFF.

A few counts support this clone. The chain uses TRBV5-1 and TRBJ2-7; D is uncertain. This CDR3 spans 17 amino acids. V lost 5 bases and J 0 bases, leaving 21 bases between the germline ends. Germline CDR1 SGHRS, CDR2 YFSETQ. Here the CDR3 DNA reads TGCGCCAGCAGTCCCCCGTCGGCCCACCCAGGCTCCTACGAGCAGTACTTC. Its protein product is CASSPPSAHPGSYEQYF.

The chain joins TRBV7-2 to TRBJ2-3, with D possibly being TRBD1 (6 bases). The length of the CDR3 is 15 residues. V was trimmed by 2 bases and J by 6 bases, leaving 15 bases between them. The germline gives CDR1 SGHTA, CDR2 FQGNSA. The CDR3 DNA reads as TGTGCCAGCAGCTTACGGGTTTCAGGGGCGGATACGCAGTATTTT. This sequence encodes CASSLRVSGADTQYF.

This rearrangement joins TRBV20-1 to TRBJ2-1, with 9 positions matching TRBD2. The CDR3 covers 14 residues. CDR1 and CDR2 (germline): DFQATT, SNEGSKA (reference sequence). J was trimmed by 9 bases and V by 3 bases; bases with no gene match: 9. In nucleotides, the CDR3 is TGCAGTGCTAGTAAGGCGGGGGGGCCACTTGAGCAGTTCTTC. Protein sequence: CSASKAGGPLEQFF.